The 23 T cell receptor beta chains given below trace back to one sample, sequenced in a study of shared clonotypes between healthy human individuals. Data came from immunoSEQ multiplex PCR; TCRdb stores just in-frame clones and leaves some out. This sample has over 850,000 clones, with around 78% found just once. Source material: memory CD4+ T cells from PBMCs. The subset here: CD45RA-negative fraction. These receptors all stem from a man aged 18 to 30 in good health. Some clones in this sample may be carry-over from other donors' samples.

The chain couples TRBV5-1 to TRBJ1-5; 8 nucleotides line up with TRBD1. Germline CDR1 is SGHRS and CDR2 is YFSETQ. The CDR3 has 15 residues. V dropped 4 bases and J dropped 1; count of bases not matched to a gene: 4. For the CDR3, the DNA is TGCGCCAGCAGCATCGGGACAGGCAGCAATCAGCCCCAGCATTTT. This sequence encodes CASSIGTGSNQPQHF. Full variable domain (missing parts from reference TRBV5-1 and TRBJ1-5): KAGVTQTPRYLIKTRGQQVTLSCSPISGHRSVSWYQQTPGQGLQFLFEYFSETQRNKGNFPGRFSGRQFSNSRSEMNVSTLELGDSALYLCASSIGTGSNQPQHFGDGTRLSIL.

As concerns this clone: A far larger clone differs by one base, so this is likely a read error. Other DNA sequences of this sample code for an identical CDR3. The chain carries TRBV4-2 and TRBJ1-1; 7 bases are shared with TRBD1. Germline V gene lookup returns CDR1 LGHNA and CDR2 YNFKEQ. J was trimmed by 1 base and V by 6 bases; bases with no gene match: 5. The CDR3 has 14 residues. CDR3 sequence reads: CASSQGGTNTEAFF. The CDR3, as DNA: TGTGCCAGCAGTCAGGGGGGAACGAACACTGAAGCTTTCTTT.

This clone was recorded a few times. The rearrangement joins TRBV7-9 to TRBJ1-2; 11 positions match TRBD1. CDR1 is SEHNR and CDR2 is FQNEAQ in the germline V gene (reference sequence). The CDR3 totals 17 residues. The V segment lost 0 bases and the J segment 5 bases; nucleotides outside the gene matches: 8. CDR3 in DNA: TGTGCCAGCAGCTTAGCGAGGACAGGGGGCGCGGGGTATGGCTACACCTTC. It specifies CASSLARTGGAGYGYTF.

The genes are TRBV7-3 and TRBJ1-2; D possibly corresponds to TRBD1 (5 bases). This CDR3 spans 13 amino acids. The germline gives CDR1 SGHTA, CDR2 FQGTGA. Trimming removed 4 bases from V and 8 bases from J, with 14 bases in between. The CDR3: CASSSQWAGGYTF. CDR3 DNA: TGTGCCAGCAGCTCACAGTGGGCAGGGGGCTACACCTTC.

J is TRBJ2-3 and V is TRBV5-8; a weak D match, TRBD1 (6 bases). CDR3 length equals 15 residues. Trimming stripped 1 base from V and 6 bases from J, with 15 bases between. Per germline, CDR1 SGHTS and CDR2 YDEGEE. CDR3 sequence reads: CASSLRQGIGDTQYF. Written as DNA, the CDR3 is TGTGCCAGCAGCTTGAGGCAGGGGATAGGGGATACGCAGTATTTT.

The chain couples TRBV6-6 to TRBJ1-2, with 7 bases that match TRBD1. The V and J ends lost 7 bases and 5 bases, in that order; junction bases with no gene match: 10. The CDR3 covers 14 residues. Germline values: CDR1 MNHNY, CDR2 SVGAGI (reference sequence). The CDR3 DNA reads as TGTGCCAGCATTCCCGACAGGGCATTATATGGCTACACCTTC. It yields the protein CASIPDRALYGYTF.

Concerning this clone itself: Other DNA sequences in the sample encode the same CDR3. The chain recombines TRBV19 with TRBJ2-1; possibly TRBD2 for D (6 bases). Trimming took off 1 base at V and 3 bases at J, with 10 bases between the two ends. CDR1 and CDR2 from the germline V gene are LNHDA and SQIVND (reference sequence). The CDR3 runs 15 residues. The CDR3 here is CASSIGGSGYNEQFF. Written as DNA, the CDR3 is TGTGCCAGTAGTATAGGTGGTAGCGGCTACAATGAGCAGTTCTTC.

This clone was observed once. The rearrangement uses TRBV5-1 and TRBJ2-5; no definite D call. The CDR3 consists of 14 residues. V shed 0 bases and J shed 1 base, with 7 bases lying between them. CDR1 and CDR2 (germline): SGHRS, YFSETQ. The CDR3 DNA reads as TGCGCCAGCAGCTTGGGCAACGTCCAAGAGACCCAGTACTTC. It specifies CASSLGNVQETQYF.

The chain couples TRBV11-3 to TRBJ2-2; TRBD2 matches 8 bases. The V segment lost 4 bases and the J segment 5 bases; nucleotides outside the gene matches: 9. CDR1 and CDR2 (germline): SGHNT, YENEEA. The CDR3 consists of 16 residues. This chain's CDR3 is CASSSHSGRGTGELFF. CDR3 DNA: TGTGCCAGCAGCTCTCACAGCGGGAGAGGGACCGGGGAGCTGTTTTTT. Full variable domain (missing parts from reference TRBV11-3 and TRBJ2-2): EAGVVQSPRYKIIEKKQPVAFWCNPISGHNTLYWYLQNLGQGPELLIRYENEEAVDDSQLPKDRFSAERLKGVDSTLKIQPAELGDSAVYLCASSSHSGRGTGELFFGEGSRLTVL.

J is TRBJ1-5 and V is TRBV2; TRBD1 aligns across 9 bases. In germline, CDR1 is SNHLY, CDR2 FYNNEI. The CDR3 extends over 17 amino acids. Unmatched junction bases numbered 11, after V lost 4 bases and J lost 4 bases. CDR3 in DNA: TGTGCCAGCAGTGGCCAGACAGGGGGGAATAGGAATCAGCCCCAGCATTTT. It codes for CASSGQTGGNRNQPQHF.

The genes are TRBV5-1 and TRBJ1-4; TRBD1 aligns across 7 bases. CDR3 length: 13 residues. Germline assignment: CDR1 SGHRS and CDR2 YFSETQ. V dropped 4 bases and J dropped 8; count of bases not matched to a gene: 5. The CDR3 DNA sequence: TGCGCCAGCAGCCTCCAACAGGGGGAAAAACTGTTTTTT. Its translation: CASSLQQGEKLFF.

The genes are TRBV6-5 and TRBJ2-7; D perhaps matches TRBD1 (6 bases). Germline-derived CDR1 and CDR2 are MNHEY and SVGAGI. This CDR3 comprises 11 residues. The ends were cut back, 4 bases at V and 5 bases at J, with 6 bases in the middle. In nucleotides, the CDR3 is TGTGCCAGCAGTTGGGGGCACGAGCAGTACTTC. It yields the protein CASSWGHEQYF.

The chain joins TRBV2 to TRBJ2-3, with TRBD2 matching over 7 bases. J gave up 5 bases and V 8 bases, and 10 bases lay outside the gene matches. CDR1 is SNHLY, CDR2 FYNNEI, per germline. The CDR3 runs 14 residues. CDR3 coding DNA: TGTGCCAGCGCTTCGGTGGTAGCGGGAGATACGCAGTATTTT. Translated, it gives CASASVVAGDTQYF.

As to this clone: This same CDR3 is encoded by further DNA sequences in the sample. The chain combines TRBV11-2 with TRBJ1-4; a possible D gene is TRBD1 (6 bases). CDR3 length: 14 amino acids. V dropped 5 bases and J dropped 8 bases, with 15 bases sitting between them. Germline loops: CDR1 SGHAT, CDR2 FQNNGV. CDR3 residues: CASSHRGRDEKLFF. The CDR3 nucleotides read TGTGCCAGCAGCCATAGGGGGAGGGACGAAAAACTGTTTTTT.

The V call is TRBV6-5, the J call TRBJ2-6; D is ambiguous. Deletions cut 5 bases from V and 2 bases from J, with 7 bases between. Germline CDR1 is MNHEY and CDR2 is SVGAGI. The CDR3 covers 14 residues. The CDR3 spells CASSLSTGANVLTF. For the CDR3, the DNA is TGTGCCAGCAGTCTTTCCACTGGGGCCAACGTCCTGACTTTC.

The CDR3: CASSQTVSPYYTEAFF. The CDR3 DNA sequence: TGCGCCAGCAGCCAAACGGTCTCCCCTTACTACACTGAAGCTTTCTTT. The J gene is TRBJ1-1, the V gene TRBV4-1; D is uncertain. The CDR3 spans 16 residues. Germline V gene data show CDR1 as MGHRA and CDR2 as YSYEKL. Trimming cost V 2 bases and J 3 bases, with 16 bases left between them.

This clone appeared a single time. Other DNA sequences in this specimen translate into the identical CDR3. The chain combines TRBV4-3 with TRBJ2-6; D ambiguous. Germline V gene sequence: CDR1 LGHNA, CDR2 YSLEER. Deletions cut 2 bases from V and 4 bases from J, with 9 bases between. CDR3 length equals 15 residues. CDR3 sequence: CASSQPGSGANVLTF. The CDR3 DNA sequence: TGCGCCAGCAGCCAACCCGGGTCCGGGGCCAACGTCCTGACTTTC.

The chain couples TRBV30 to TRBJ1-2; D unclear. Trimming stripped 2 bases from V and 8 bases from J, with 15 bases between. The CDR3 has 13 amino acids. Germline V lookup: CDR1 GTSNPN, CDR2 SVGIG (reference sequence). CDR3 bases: TGTGCCTGGAGTCCGGCCTTGACGGGGGGCTACACCTTC. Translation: CAWSPALTGGYTF.

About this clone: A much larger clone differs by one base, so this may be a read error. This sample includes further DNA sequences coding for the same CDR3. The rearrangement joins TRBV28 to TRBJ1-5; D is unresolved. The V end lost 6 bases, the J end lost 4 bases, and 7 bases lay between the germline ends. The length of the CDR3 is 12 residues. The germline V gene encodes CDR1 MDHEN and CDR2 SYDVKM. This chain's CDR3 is CASSPVNQPQHF. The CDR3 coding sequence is TGTGCCAGCAGCCCAGTTAATCAGCCCCAGCATTTT. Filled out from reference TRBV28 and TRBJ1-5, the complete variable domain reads DVKVTQSSRYLVKRTGEKVFLECVQDMDHENMFWYRQDPGLGLRLIYFSYDVKMKEKGDIPEGYSVSREKKERFSLILESASTNQTSMYLCASSPVNQPQHFGDGTRLSIL.

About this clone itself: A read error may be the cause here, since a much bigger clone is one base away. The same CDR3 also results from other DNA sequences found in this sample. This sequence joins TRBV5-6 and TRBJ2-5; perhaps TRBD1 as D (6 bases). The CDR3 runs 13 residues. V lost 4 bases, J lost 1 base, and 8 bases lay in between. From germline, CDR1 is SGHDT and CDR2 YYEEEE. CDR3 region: CASSIQGQETQYF. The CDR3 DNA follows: TGTGCCAGCAGCATACAGGGCCAAGAGACCCAGTACTTC.

The CDR3 spells CASSFLYGDEKLFF. The CDR3 coding sequence is TGTGCCAGCAGCTTCCTCTACGGAGATGAAAAACTGTTTTTT. This chain joins TRBV7-2 and TRBJ1-4; D gene uncertain. The CDR3 has 14 amino acids. The germline V gene encodes CDR1 SGHTA and CDR2 FQGNSA. Trimming cost V 3 bases and J 6 bases, with 11 bases left between them. The full variable domain, rest sourced from reference TRBV7-2 and TRBJ1-4, is GAGVSQSPSNKVTEKGKDVELRCDPISGHTALYWYRQSLGQGLEFLIYFQGNSAPDKSGLPSDRFSAERTGGSVSTLTIQRTQQEDSAVYLCASSFLYGDEKLFFGSGTQLSVL.

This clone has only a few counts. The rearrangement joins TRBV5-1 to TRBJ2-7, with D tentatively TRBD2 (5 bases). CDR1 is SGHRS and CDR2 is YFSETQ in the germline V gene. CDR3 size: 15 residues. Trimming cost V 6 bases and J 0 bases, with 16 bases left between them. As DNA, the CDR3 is TGCGCCAGCAAGGTTGGTTCGGGAACCTCCTACGAGCAGTACTTC. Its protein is CASKVGSGTSYEQYF.

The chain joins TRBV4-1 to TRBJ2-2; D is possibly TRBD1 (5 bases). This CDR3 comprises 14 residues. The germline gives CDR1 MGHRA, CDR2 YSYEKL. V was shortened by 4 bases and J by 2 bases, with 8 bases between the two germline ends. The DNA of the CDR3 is TGCGCCAGCAGCCCGACAGATAACACCGGGGAGCTGTTTTTT. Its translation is CASSPTDNTGELFF.